A single sample is the source of the 2 T cell receptor beta chains below, sequenced in a study of blood T cell repertoires in COVID-19. Assay: immunoSEQ multiplex PCR; the TCRdb copy retains only in-frame clones and omits some. The sample records roughly 290,000 clones, about 85% being singletons. The sample was peripheral blood. The source of these receptors is a human donor with COVID-19, enrolled during active disease. The donor label of this sample is uncertain.

This chain uses TRBV3-1 (or the pseudogene TRBV3-2) with TRBJ2-1, with 9 positions matching TRBD2. The CDR3 length is 15 residues. CDR1 is LGHDT, CDR2 YNNKEL, per germline (reference sequence). The J segment lost 5 bases and the V segment lost 6 bases, leaving 8 bases of the junction unmatched. The CDR3 DNA reads TGTGCCAGCAGTGAACCGGGACTAGCAGACAATGAGCAGTTCTTC. This gives the protein CASSEPGLADNEQFF.

Points on this clone: The same CDR3 arises from other DNA sequences in this sample as well. The chain employs TRBV28 and TRBJ1-3; D is unclear. The CDR3 totals 14 residues. Germline values: CDR1 MDHEN, CDR2 SYDVKM. V lost 2 bases and J lost 0, with 5 bases in between. CDR3 amino acids: CASSLRVSGNTIYF. As DNA, the CDR3 is TGTGCCAGCAGTTTACGTGTCTCTGGAAACACCATATATTTT.